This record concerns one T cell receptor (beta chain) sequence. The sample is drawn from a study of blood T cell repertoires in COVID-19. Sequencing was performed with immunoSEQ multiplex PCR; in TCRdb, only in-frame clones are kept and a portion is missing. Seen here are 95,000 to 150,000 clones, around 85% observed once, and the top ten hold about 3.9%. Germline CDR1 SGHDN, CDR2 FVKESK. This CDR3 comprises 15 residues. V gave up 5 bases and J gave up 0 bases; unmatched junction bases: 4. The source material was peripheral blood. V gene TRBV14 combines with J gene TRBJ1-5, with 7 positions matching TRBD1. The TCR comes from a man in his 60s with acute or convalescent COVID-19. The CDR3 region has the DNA TGTGCCAGCAGCGCTGGGACAGCTAGCAATCAGCCCCAGCATTTT. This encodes CASSAGTASNQPQHF.